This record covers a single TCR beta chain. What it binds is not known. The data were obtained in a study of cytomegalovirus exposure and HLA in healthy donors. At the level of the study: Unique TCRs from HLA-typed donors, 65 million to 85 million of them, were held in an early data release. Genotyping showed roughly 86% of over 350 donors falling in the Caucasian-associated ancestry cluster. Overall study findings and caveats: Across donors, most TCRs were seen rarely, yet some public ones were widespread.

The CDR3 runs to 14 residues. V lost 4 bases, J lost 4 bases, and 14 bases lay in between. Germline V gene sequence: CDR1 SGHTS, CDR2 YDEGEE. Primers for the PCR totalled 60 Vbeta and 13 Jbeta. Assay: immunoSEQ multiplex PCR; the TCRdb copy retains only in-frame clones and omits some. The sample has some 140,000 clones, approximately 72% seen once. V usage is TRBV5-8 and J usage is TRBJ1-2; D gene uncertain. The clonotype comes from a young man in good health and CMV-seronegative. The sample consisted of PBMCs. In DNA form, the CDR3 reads TGTGCCAGCAGCCCGCTGCCCGGGTTCTATGGCTACACCTTC. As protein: CASSPLPGFYGYTF.